What follows describes a single T cell receptor (beta chain). The data were taken from a study of blood T cell repertoires in COVID-19. Study-level information: The samples span acute and convalescent COVID-19 from the United States, Italy and Spain. Sources were T cells, B-cell-depleted T cells, or PBMCs; the material itself was cDNA or gDNA.

The CDR3 spans 16 residues. After removal of 4 bases from V and 5 bases from J, the junction contained 14 bases not matched to a gene. In the source study's methods: Estimated nucleated cell counts came from reference gene primer amplification. Clones were sequenced by immunoSEQ multiplex PCR, and TCRdb holds only the in-frame ones, with some missing. V and J calls and clone size are as listed in that table; D and trimming were resolved from the DNA. The sample carries about 88,000 clones, about nine tenths recorded once. The chain uses TRBV5-3 and TRBJ2-7; 8 bases fit TRBD2. TRBV5-3 is sorted into the ORF group, with uncertain function. The source is a male donor with acute or convalescent COVID-19. The sample taken for sequencing was peripheral blood. DNA for the CDR3: TGTGCCAGAAGCAAGGGAGATAGCGGGGCACAACACGAGCAGTACTTC. This gives the protein CARSKGDSGAQHEQYF.